A selection of T cell receptor beta chains follows, all from one sample in a study of T cell responses to AZD1222 COVID-19 vaccine. Clones were sequenced by immunoSEQ multiplex PCR, and TCRdb holds only the in-frame ones, with some missing. The profile shows 160,000 or so clones, approximately 87% of them singletons. The sequencing used peripheral blood, collected 28 days after the second AZD1222 dose. The receptors here all came from an adult who received the AZD1222 COVID-19 vaccine. Each CDR3 is given with its conserved first and last residue. A D gene is named only where the DNA matches it firmly. Size values are once, few and many counts, or a class for expanded clones, and some rows have none.

V gene	CDR3 length	clone size	D gene	J gene	CDR3 DNA	CDR3 protein
TRBV4-2	13	.	.	TRBJ2-4	TGTGCCAGCAGCCAAACCCCAAGCAACATTCAGTACTTC	CASSQTPSNIQYF
TRBV3-1/TRBV3-2	13	.	TRBD1	TRBJ2-1	TGTGCCAGCAGCCAGGGACAGAACAATGAGCAGTTCTTC	CASSQGQNNEQFF
TRBV18	16	.	.	TRBJ1-5	TGTGCCAGCTCACCACCGGGGGCAGTTTGGAGGCAGCCCCAGCATTTT	CASSPPGAVWRQPQHF
TRBV19	15	.	.	TRBJ1-1	TGTGCCAGTAGCCGTTGGGACGTAAGGAACACTGAAGCTTTCTTT	CASSRWDVRNTEAFF
TRBV3-1/TRBV3-2	14	.	.	TRBJ2-5	TGTGCCAGCAGCCAATGGGGCCTCCAAGAGACCCAGTACTTC	CASSQWGLQETQYF
TRBV6-2/TRBV6-3	16	.	TRBD1	TRBJ1-5	TGTGCCAGCAGCCCCCCCCGGACAGGGCGCGGGGAGCCCCAGCATTTT	CASSPPRTGRGEPQHF
TRBV18	13	.	TRBD1	TRBJ1-1	TGTGCCAGCTCCGCAGACAGGGAGGGTGAAGCTTTCTTT	CASSADREGEAFF
TRBV27	15	.	TRBD1	TRBJ2-7	TGTGCCAGCAGTCTGGGACAGGGGGCTTTCTACGAGCAGTACTTC	CASSLGQGAFYEQYF
TRBV29-1	15	.	.	TRBJ2-2	TGCAGCGTTGTCCGTGGACCTTCGAACACCGGGGAGCTGTTTTTT	CSVVRGPSNTGELFF
TRBV18	12	few	.	TRBJ2-5	TGTGCCAGCTCACTGTACCAAGAGACCCAGTACTTC	CASSLYQETQYF
TRBV27	14	.	.	TRBJ1-2	TGTGCCAGCAGAGCGACAGGACCTCTCTATGGCTACACCTTC	CASRATGPLYGYTF
TRBV30	13	.	TRBD1	TRBJ1-4	TGTGCCTGGGGGGGGGACAGGGCCGGAAAACTGTTTTTT	CAWGGDRAGKLFF
TRBV12-3/TRBV12-4	13	.	.	TRBJ1-2	TGTGCCAGCACCCCAGGACTGGACTATGGCTACACCTTC	CASTPGLDYGYTF
TRBV6-5	14	.	.	TRBJ1-4	TGTGCCAGCCGGGGTGGGACCTCGGCGGGGAAACTGTTTTTT	CASRGGTSAGKLFF
TRBV15	13	.	.	TRBJ1-2	TGTGCCACCAGCAGAGATAGACGCAACTCCTACACCTTC	CATSRDRRNSYTF
TRBV5-6	16	few	.	TRBJ1-2	TGTGCCAGCAGCCACAGGGACCGAGCCCGAGTCTATGGCTACACCTTC	CASSHRDRARVYGYTF
TRBV19	16	.	.	TRBJ1-2	TGTGCCAGTAGTATGATTGGCCGGGCAACCCCTCAAAGCTACACCTTC	CASSMIGRATPQSYTF
TRBV2	12	.	.	TRBJ1-1	TGTGCCAGCAGGAAAGACTCGATTGGGGCTTTCTTT	CASRKDSIGAFF